This record covers a single T cell receptor beta chain. This record comes from a study of PD-L1 blockade in urothelial cancer. The overall study: Blood was evaluated 3 weeks (second dose) and 6 weeks after therapy began.

V lost 6 bases, J lost 4 bases, and 2 bases stayed unmatched. This CDR3 has 12 amino acids. Per germline, CDR1 SQVTM and CDR2 ANQGSEA. Regarding time point: pretreatment peripheral blood. Clones were read by immunoSEQ multiplex PCR, and TCRdb kept only the in-frame ones, dropping some. The data show roughly 63,000 clones, with around 81% seen just once and 3.2% held by the top ten. V and J are TRBV29-1 and TRBJ2-5; TRBD1 matches 10 bases. The TCR was taken from a man aged 65-85 years with urothelial cancer. Here the sequenced sample was PBMCs, taken around atezolizumab (anti-PD-L1) treatment. CDR3 DNA: TGCAGCGTAGGGACAGGGGTAGAGACCCAGTACTTC. As protein: CSVGTGVETQYF.